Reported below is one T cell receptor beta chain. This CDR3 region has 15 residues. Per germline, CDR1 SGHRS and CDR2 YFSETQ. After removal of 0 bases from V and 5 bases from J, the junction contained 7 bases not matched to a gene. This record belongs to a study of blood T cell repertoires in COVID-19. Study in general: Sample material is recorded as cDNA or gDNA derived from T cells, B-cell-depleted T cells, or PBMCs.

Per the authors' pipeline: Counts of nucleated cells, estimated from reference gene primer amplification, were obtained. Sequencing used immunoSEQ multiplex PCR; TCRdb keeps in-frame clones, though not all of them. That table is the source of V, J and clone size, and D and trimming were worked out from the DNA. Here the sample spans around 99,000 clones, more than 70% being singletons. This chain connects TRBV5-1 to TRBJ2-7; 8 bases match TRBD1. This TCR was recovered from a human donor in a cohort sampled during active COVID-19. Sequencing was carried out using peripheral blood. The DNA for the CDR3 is TGCGCCAGCAGCTTGGGGGCAGGGGGCCTCCACGAGCAGTACTTC. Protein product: CASSLGAGGLHEQYF.